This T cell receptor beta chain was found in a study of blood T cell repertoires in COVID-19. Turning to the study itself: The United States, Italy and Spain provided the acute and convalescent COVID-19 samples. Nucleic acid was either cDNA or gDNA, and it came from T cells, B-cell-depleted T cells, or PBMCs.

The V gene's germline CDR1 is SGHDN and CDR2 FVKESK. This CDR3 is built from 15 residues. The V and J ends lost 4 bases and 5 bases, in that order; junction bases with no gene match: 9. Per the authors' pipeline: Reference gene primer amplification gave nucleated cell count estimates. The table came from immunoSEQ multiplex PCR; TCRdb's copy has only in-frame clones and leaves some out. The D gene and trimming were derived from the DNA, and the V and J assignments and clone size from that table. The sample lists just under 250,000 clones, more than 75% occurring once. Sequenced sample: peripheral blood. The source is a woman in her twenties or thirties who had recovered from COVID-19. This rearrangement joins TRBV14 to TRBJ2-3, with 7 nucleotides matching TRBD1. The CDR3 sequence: CASSRRDRVLDTQYF. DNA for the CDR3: TGTGCCAGCAGCCGTCGGGACAGAGTATTAGATACGCAGTATTTT.